A selection of T cell receptor beta chains follows, all from one sample in a study of beta chain features in type 1 diabetes. The data were produced by immunoSEQ multiplex PCR, yet TCRdb's version contains in-frame clones alone and is incomplete. Here the sample spans hundreds of thousands of clones, approximately 28% being singletons. The sequenced material came from naive CD4+ T cells from blood. The receptors here all came from a man younger than 35 in good health. The CDR3 runs from the conserved cysteine through the conserved F or W. D genes are given only for firm matches. A clone size is listed for some rows: how often the clone was seen (once, few, many), or a class if it is expanded.

V	size	J	D	DNA	CDR3
TRBV15	-	TRBJ2-7	-	TGTGCCACCAGCAGAGTGAGGTTCTCCTACGAGCAGTACTTC	CATSRVRFSYEQYF
TRBV18	-	TRBJ1-1	-	TGTGCCAGCTCACCAGGGGCGGGGGCTGAAGCTTTCTTT	CASSPGAGAEAFF
TRBV4-3	-	TRBJ2-1	TRBD2	TGCGCCAGCAGCCCCAGACTAGCGGGGGGGCTAGAGCAGTTCTTC	CASSPRLAGGLEQFF
TRBV29-1	-	TRBJ2-7	-	TGCAGCGTTGAAGATTTTCCCCAGGGTGCCTACGAGCAGTACTTC	CSVEDFPQGAYEQYF
TRBV18	-	TRBJ2-7	-	TGTGCCAGCTCAGCCCGGGACTCACCCTACGAGCAGTACTTC	CASSARDSPYEQYF
TRBV6-1	few	TRBJ1-1	TRBD1	TGTGCCAGCAGTGATTCCTCAGGGGGCAACACTGAAGCTTTCTTT	CASSDSSGGNTEAFF
TRBV29-1	-	TRBJ2-7	-	TGCAGCGTTGAGGGACCGGTCCTCGCCGAGCAGTACTTC	CSVEGPVLAEQYF
TRBV9	-	TRBJ2-7	-	TGTGCCAGCAGCGTAGGTGGTGGCGAGCAGTACTTC	CASSVGGGEQYF
TRBV9	-	TRBJ2-1	-	TGTGCCAGCAGCCCCAGACTGAGCATCTCCTACAATGAGCAGTTCTTC	CASSPRLSISYNEQFF
TRBV13	-	TRBJ2-7	TRBD2	TGTGCCAGCAGCCCGTCCGGGAGGGCCCGCGAGCAGTACTTC	CASSPSGRAREQYF
TRBV28	few	TRBJ2-3	-	TGTGCCAGCAGTCCCGACGGGTTAAGCACAGATACGCAGTATTTT	CASSPDGLSTDTQYF
TRBV14	-	TRBJ1-1	-	TGTGCCAGCAGCCAAGATTTGGGAAGGAACACTGAAGCTTTCTTT	CASSQDLGRNTEAFF
TRBV30	few	TRBJ1-3	-	TGTGCCTGGAACCCAATTGTCGGGGGCTCTGGAAACACCATATATTTT	CAWNPIVGGSGNTIYF
TRBV30	-	TRBJ1-4	TRBD1	TGTGCCTGGACTAGAACTCAGGGGGCAAGAGAAAAACTGTTTTTT	CAWTRTQGAREKLFF
TRBV2	few	TRBJ1-2	-	TGTGCCAGCCCCAAGGGGACTAACTATGGCTACACCTTC	CASPKGTNYGYTF
TRBV7-2	-	TRBJ2-2	-	TGTGCCAGCAGCTACCCGACGAAGGGTAACACCGGGGAGCTGTTTTTT	CASSYPTKGNTGELFF
TRBV30	-	TRBJ2-1	-	TGTGCCTGGAGTCGCGGAGGGACGATGGCCAATGAGCAGTTCTTC	CAWSRGGTMANEQFF
TRBV29-1	few	TRBJ2-5	-	TGCAGCGTAGGGCCCCAAGAGACCCAGTACTTC	CSVGPQETQYF
TRBV19	-	TRBJ2-3	-	TGTGCCAGTAGTATCGGGGGAGATACGCAGTATTTT	CASSIGGDTQYF
TRBV29-1	-	TRBJ2-1	TRBD2	TGCAGCGTTGAGGGGGGACTAGACTCCTACAATGAGCAGTTCTTC	CSVEGGLDSYNEQFF
TRBV9	few	TRBJ2-7	-	TGTGCCAGCAGCGTAGAAAGGATTTCCTACGAGCAGTACTTC	CASSVERISYEQYF
TRBV7-7	-	TRBJ2-7	-	TGTGCCAGCAGCTTAGGACCAGAAAGCTCCTACGAGCAGTACTTC	CASSLGPESSYEQYF